The sequence of this TCR beta chain was determined in a study of cytomegalovirus exposure and HLA in healthy donors. As for this clone: The target antigen is unknown.

Germline loops: CDR1 SGHAT, CDR2 FQNNGV. Trimming removed 0 bases from V and 5 bases from J, with 4 bases in between. The CDR3 loop spans 12 amino acids. The PCR had 60 Vbeta and 13 Jbeta primers. Here immunoSEQ multiplex PCR was the method, and the copy in TCRdb shows in-frame clones only, minus some. The sample includes fewer than 40,000 clones, approximately 82% seen only once; the top ten take approximately 4%. Study-level findings and limits: Roughly uniform sequencing depth across donors was assumed, possibly incorrectly. In a later analysis, most CMV-associated TCR beta chains appeared HLA-restricted. High specificity and sensitivity for cytomegalovirus status were reported for the classifier.

V usage is TRBV11-2 and J usage is TRBJ1-1; D unresolved. Sequenced: PBMCs. The sequence derives from a woman in her late teens or twenties in good health and CMV-seronegative. The CDR3 is CASSLDHTEAFF. CDR3 coding DNA: TGTGCCAGCAGCTTAGATCATACTGAAGCTTTCTTT.